This T cell receptor beta chain was identified in a study of T cells after yellow fever vaccination. A single record per CDR3 protein comes from TCRdb applying MiXCR to the 5' RACE reads. There are about 340,000 distinct CDR3 sequences in the sample; under 15% occur only once, and 3.2% lies in the top ten. This CDR3 contains 13 residues. Germline V gene lookup returns CDR1 MNHEY and CDR2 SVGAGI. Trimming cost V 5 bases and J 6 bases; bases outside gene matches: 2. This sequence joins TRBV6-5 and TRBJ2-3; 10 nucleotides match TRBD1. This material consisted of CD4+ T cells sorted from PBMCs, taken 15 days after the yellow fever booster vaccination. This receptor was obtained from a man between 18 and 35 years old who received the YFV17D yellow fever vaccine. The CDR3 here is CASSGTGEDTQYF. In DNA form, the CDR3 reads TGTGCCAGCAGTGGGACAGGGGAGGATACGCAGTATTTT.